One sample yielded the 9 T cell receptor beta chains listed below, sequenced in a study of T cells in tumors after PD-1 blockade. Profiling relied on immunoSEQ multiplex PCR, and the TCRdb table lists in-frame clones only, not all of them. This sample yields about 12,000 clones, of which less than 65% are seen a single time; less than 20% belongs to the top ten. Sequenced here: tumor tissue, sampled before anti-PD-1 treatment. These receptors were obtained from a human donor with basal cell carcinoma.

The chain carries TRBV2 and TRBJ1-4; TRBD1 might be the D (6 bases). The V and J ends lost 5 bases and 3 bases respectively, with 16 bases between them. Per germline, CDR1 SNHLY and CDR2 FYNNEI. The CDR3 is 16 residues long. For the CDR3, the DNA is TGTGCCAGCAGTCAGGGGCCTGTTTTGGCTAATGAAAAACTGTTTTTT. The encoded protein is CASSQGPVLANEKLFF.

The J gene is TRBJ1-4, the V gene TRBV19, with no clear D. The CDR3 contains 13 residues. Deletions cut 4 bases from V and 8 bases from J, with 11 bases between. CDR1 and CDR2 from the germline V gene are LNHDA and SQIVND (reference sequence). CDR3: CASSNIHREKLFF. The CDR3 DNA follows: TGTGCCAGTAGTAACATTCATCGGGAAAAACTGTTTTTT.

The table lists this clone with a few counts. The genes are TRBV6-6 and TRBJ2-1; 15 bases are a match to TRBD2. This CDR3 has 16 amino acids. V trimming: 6 bases; J trimming: 9 bases; junction bases outside the gene matches: 9. Germline loops: CDR1 MNHNY, CDR2 SVGAGI (reference sequence). The CDR3 is CASSLPGLAGGFEQFF. As DNA, the CDR3 is TGTGCCAGCAGCCTTCCGGGACTAGCGGGGGGATTTGAGCAGTTCTTC.

By share, this clone counts as medium-sized. The chain recombines TRBV10-3 with TRBJ1-6; tentative D call: TRBD1 (6 bases). This CDR3 comprises 14 residues. Trimming left V 4 bases short and J 11 bases short, with 15 bases between. Germline assignment: CDR1 ENHRY and CDR2 SYGVKD. In DNA, the CDR3 is TGTGCCATCAGTGCCTCACAGGGTGAGGCACCCCTCCACTTT. It translates to CAISASQGEAPLHF.

This rearrangement joins TRBV7-3 to TRBJ2-1; D gene ambiguous. CDR3 length: 13 residues. Trimming removed 2 bases at V and 6 bases at J, with 8 bases between. From germline, CDR1 is SGHTA and CDR2 FQGTGA. The CDR3 DNA reads as TGTGCCAGCAGCTTAGGGGAACCCAATGAGCAGTTCTTC. The encoded protein is CASSLGEPNEQFF. Variable domain in full (rest from reference TRBV7-3 and TRBJ2-1): GAGVSQTPSNKVTEKGKYVELRCDPISGHTALYWYRQSLGQGPEFLIYFQGTGAADDSGLPNDRFFAVRPEGSVSTLKIQRTERGDSAVYLCASSLGEPNEQFFGPGTRLTVL.

This clone came up a few times. This sequence joins TRBV5-1 and TRBJ1-1; 7 bases agree with TRBD1. V was clipped by 0 bases and J by 3 bases; unmatched bases: 2. Germline CDR1 reads SGHRS; CDR2 reads YFSETQ. The CDR3 is 14 amino acids. In nucleotides, the CDR3 is TGCGCCAGCAGCTTGGGAACAGGGGACACTGAAGCTTTCTTT. As protein: CASSLGTGDTEAFF.

V usage is TRBV9 and J usage is TRBJ1-4; D is ambiguous. This CDR3 is 13 amino acids long. From germline, CDR1 is SGDLS and CDR2 YYNGEE. Trimming cost V 4 bases and J 8 bases, with 12 bases left between them. The CDR3 loop reads CASSSSDGEKLFF. DNA of the CDR3: TGTGCCAGCAGCTCCTCGGATGGGGAAAAACTGTTTTTT.

By share of the sample, this clone is medium-sized (0.01 to 0.1%). The CDR3: CASSTWDSLNTEAFF. Written as DNA, the CDR3 is TGTGCCAGCAGTACTTGGGACAGTTTGAACACTGAAGCTTTCTTT. The genes are TRBV6-6 and TRBJ1-1, with 7 bases that match TRBD1. The CDR3 consists of 15 residues. CDR1 and CDR2 (germline): MNHNY, SVGAGI (reference sequence). The ends lost 5 bases at V and 0 bases at J; junction bases unmatched: 6.

The V and J genes are TRBV27 and TRBJ1-2; D possibly corresponds to TRBD1 (5 bases). The CDR3 is 12 amino acids. Trimming took off 4 bases at V and 5 bases at J, with 8 bases between the two ends. Germline CDR1 MNHEY, CDR2 SMNVEV (reference sequence). DNA of the CDR3: TGTGCCAGCAGTTCGGCAGGGTATGGCTACACCTTC. Protein product: CASSSAGYGYTF.